The clone carrying this T cell receptor beta chain has at least ten counts. Its antigen is still unknown. Samples came from axillary lymph nodes draining the breast cancer. These data belong to a study of breast tumors, draining lymph nodes, adjacent tissues. Study findings and constraints: Compared with basal-like, luminal-like tumors shared significantly more repertoire with nontumor tissue. Findings are consistent with lymph node origin and intratumoral expansion of most tumor T cells. Compared with lymph nodes, tumors were less diverse; compared with nontumor tissue, more. The lymph node origin of tumor T cells was framed as consistent with a hypothesis, not demonstrated.

Germline values: CDR1 MNHEY, CDR2 SVGAGI. Deletions cut 5 bases from V and 4 bases from J, with 6 bases between. The CDR3 length is 12 residues. Each CDR3 protein gets one entry after TCRdb re-called the multiplex PCR reads with MiXCR. In the table there are more than 250,000 distinct CDR3 sequences, more than 30% of which are singletons. Material for sequencing was axillary lymph node tissue. The gene calls are TRBV6-5 and TRBJ2-1, with D tentatively TRBD1 or TRBD2 (5 bases each). The sequence was collected from a female donor with breast cancer. Some clones in this sample may be carry-over from other donors' samples. DNA for the CDR3: TGTGCCAGCAGTGAGGGGTACAATGAGCAGTTCTTC. Its protein product is CASSEGYNEQFF.